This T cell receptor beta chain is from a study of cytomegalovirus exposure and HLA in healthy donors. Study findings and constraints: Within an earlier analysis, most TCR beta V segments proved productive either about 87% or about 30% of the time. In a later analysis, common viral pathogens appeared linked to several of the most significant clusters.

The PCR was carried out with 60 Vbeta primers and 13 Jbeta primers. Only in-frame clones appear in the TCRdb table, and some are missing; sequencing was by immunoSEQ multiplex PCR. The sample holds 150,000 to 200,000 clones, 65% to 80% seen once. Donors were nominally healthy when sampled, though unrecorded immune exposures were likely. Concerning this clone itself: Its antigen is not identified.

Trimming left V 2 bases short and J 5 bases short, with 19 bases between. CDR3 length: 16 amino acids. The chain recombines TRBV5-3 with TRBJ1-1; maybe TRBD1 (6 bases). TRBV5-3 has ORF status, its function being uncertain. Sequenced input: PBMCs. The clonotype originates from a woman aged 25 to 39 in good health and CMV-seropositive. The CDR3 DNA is TGTGCCAGAAGCTTCATCTTAACAGGGAAGGCAACTGAAGCTTTCTTT. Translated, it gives CARSFILTGKATEAFF.